Each of the 17 T cell receptor beta chains below was sequenced from the same sample in a study of CD8 T cells in Susac syndrome. An amount of RNA that ranged from roughly 0.45 to 1 ug was reverse transcribed with random hexamers. TCRdb analysed the immunoSEQ multiplex PCR reads with MiXCR anew, one entry per CDR3 protein. The sample lists some 150,000 distinct CDR3 sequences, approximately 93% occurring once. The specimen sequenced was CD4+ T cells from PBMCs. These receptors all stem from a human donor in good health.

The chain uses TRBV20-1 and TRBJ2-5; TRBD2 matches 10 bases. This CDR3 spans 14 amino acids. Trimming cost V 2 bases and J 6 bases; bases outside gene matches: 6. Germline V gene lookup returns CDR1 DFQATT and CDR2 SNEGSKA (reference sequence). DNA for the CDR3: TGCAGTGCTAGAACACTAGCGGGATTTAAGACCCAGTACTTC. Residues: CSARTLAGFKTQYF.

The CDR3 sequence is CASSLIGQGYGYTF. The CDR3 DNA sequence: TGTGCCAGCAGCTTAATAGGACAGGGGTATGGCTACACCTTC. The V and J genes are TRBV11-2 and TRBJ1-2, with TRBD1 matching 9 bases. The V gene end was trimmed by 2 bases and the J gene end by 5 bases; junction bases not matched to a gene: 3. There are 14 residues in the CDR3. Germline-derived CDR1 and CDR2 are SGHAT and FQNNGV.

The V gene is TRBV7-6, the J gene TRBJ2-7, with 7 bases fitting TRBD2. Germline CDR1 SGHVS, CDR2 FNYEAQ. V trimming: 5 bases; J trimming: 4 bases; junction bases outside the gene matches: 8. CDR3 length: 14 residues. In DNA, the CDR3 is TGTGCCAGCAGCCCGCAGAGCGGGACGTACGAGCAGTACTTC. Its translation: CASSPQSGTYEQYF.

Here the CDR3 DNA reads TGTGCCAGCGATAACGAAAAACTGTTTTTT. Residues: CASDNEKLFF. The V gene is TRBV2, the J gene TRBJ1-4; no clear D. CDR1 and CDR2 (germline): SNHLY, FYNNEI. V was trimmed by 8 bases and J by 8 bases, leaving 6 bases between them. The CDR3 length is 10 residues.

V and J are TRBV20-1 and TRBJ1-1; no reliable D call. This CDR3 has 12 amino acids. Germline V lookup: CDR1 DFQATT, CDR2 SNEGSKA (reference sequence). Trimming shortened V by 0 bases and J by 10 bases, and 12 bases separated the two germline ends. The CDR3 nucleotides are TGCAGTGCTAGAGACAGGTTTTTGGCAGCTTTCTTT. This gives the protein CSARDRFLAAFF.

The genes are TRBV4-1 and TRBJ2-2, with D tentatively TRBD1 or TRBD2 (6 bases each). The germline V gene has CDR1 MGHRA and CDR2 YSYEKL. This CDR3 is 16 amino acids long. Trimming pared 0 bases from V and 5 bases from J, leaving 13 bases between. The CDR3: CASSQDRGGGTGELFF. Written as DNA, the CDR3 is TGCGCCAGCAGCCAAGATCGAGGGGGAGGTACCGGGGAGCTGTTTTTT.

The chain couples TRBV2 to TRBJ1-2; D may be TRBD1 (6 bases). The germline V and J ends were trimmed by 6 bases and 3 bases, with 11 bases remaining between them. CDR3 length: 13 residues. Germline V gene data show CDR1 as SNHLY and CDR2 as FYNNEI. The chain's CDR3 is CASRREGDYGYTF. DNA of the CDR3: TGTGCCAGCAGAAGAGAGGGGGACTATGGCTACACCTTC.

The chain couples TRBV10-3 to TRBJ1-1; 8 positions agree with TRBD1. CDR1 and CDR2 from the germline V gene are ENHRY and SYGVKD. The ends lost 0 bases at V and 5 bases at J; junction bases unmatched: 8. The CDR3 sequence is 16 residues long. The CDR3 is CAISESRGQGVTEAFF. The CDR3 bases are TGTGCCATCAGTGAGTCGAGAGGACAGGGAGTGACTGAAGCTTTCTTT.

This CDR3 reads CASSGQGMNTEAFF. The CDR3 DNA is TGTGCCAGCAGCGGACAGGGAATGAACACTGAAGCTTTCTTT. The chain combines TRBV7-9 with TRBJ1-1; the match to TRBD1 covers 8 bases. There are 14 residues in the CDR3. V lost 5 bases and J lost 0; bases outside the gene matches: 2. Germline loops: CDR1 SEHNR, CDR2 FQNEAQ (reference sequence).

In this sample, this clonotype turned up once. The V and J genes are TRBV20-1 and TRBJ2-7, with 10 bases aligning to TRBD1. Germline-derived CDR1 and CDR2 are DFQATT and SNEGSKA (reference sequence). CDR3 length equals 15 residues. V trimming: 0 bases; J trimming: 2 bases; junction bases outside the gene matches: 4. CDR3 region: CSARDSGQGAYEQYF. CDR3 sequence (DNA): TGCAGTGCTAGAGATTCAGGACAGGGGGCCTACGAGCAGTACTTC.

The chain recombines TRBV28 with TRBJ2-7, with D perhaps TRBD2 (5 bases). CDR3 size: 17 residues. Germline V gives CDR1 MDHEN, CDR2 SYDVKM. V was trimmed by 8 bases and J by 3 bases, leaving 26 bases between them. The CDR3 loop is CASPPRGNPDSLYEQYF. CDR3 bases: TGTGCCAGCCCTCCTCGAGGGAACCCAGACTCCCTCTACGAGCAGTACTTC.

The chain is built from TRBV10-2 and TRBJ2-1; tentatively, D is TRBD1 (6 bases). Germline V gene lookup returns CDR1 WSHSY and CDR2 SAAADI. This CDR3 is 14 amino acids long. Trimming shortened V by 2 bases and J by 9 bases, and 14 bases separated the two germline ends. In DNA, the CDR3 is TGCGCCAGCAGTGAGACAGGGATTTACGGTGAGCAGTTCTTC. It translates to CASSETGIYGEQFF.

A note on this clonotype: The junction and the germline gene differ at one end; a read error may be behind it. The chain is built from TRBV12-5 and TRBJ2-7; D perhaps matches TRBD1 (6 bases). The CDR3 spans 11 residues. Per germline, CDR1 LGHNT and CDR2 FRNRAP. The CDR3 DNA sequence: TGTGCTAGTGGACGGGACACCGAAAGTCACTTC. It yields the protein CASGRDTESHF.

The chain employs TRBV2 and TRBJ2-7, with D hard to call. Germline-derived CDR1 and CDR2 are SNHLY and FYNNEI. V shed 5 bases and J shed 2 bases, with 13 bases lying between them. The CDR3 contains 14 residues. The CDR3 region has the DNA TGTGCCAGCAGTTCGGACGGACCGACCTACGAGCAGTACTTC. As protein: CASSSDGPTYEQYF.

In this sample, this clonotype turned up once. The genes are TRBV28 and TRBJ2-5; D gene uncertain. Trimming took 3 bases from V and 2 from J, leaving 10 bases between them. The CDR3 extends over 14 amino acids. Germline V gives CDR1 MDHEN, CDR2 SYDVKM. The CDR3 here is CASSFGWLQETQYF. CDR3 nucleotides: TGTGCCAGCAGTTTCGGGTGGTTACAAGAGACCCAGTACTTC.

This clonotype was detected only once. This chain joins TRBV9 and TRBJ2-1, with 8 bases lining up with TRBD2. The CDR3 totals 16 residues. CDR1 and CDR2 (germline): SGDLS, YYNGEE. Trimming removed 1 base from V and 7 bases from J; junction bases left unmatched: 10. The CDR3 loop is CASSVRSGSSRNEQFF. In nucleotides, the CDR3 is TGTGCCAGCAGCGTACGCAGCGGGAGTAGTAGGAATGAGCAGTTCTTC.

The genes are TRBV7-2 and TRBJ2-7, with 12 bases lining up with TRBD2. Germline V CDR1 and CDR2: SGHTA, FQGNSA. The CDR3 length is 15 residues. The V segment lost 5 bases and the J segment 7 bases; nucleotides outside the gene matches: 9. This CDR3 is CASSPGLAGQGEQYF. In nucleotides, the CDR3 is TGTGCCAGCAGCCCCGGACTAGCGGGACAAGGTGAGCAGTACTTC.